This T cell receptor beta chain was identified during a study of control samples from healthy donors and cancer patients. The table came from immunoSEQ multiplex PCR; TCRdb's copy has only in-frame clones and leaves some out. The data contain about 250,000 clones, around 79% of them singletons. Trimming at V came to 8 bases and at J to 4 bases, leaving 12 bases not matched to a gene. CDR1 is MNHEY, CDR2 SMNVEV, per germline (reference sequence). The CDR3 sequence is 16 residues long. V is TRBV27 and J is TRBJ2-3, with 10 bases fitting TRBD1. This clonotype was sampled from a woman aged 60-75 years with lung cancer. Sequencing was carried out using PBMCs. The CDR3 spells CASPSTDRGCADTQYF. Here the CDR3 DNA reads TGTGCCAGCCCTTCAACGGACAGGGGGTGCGCAGATACGCAGTATTTT.